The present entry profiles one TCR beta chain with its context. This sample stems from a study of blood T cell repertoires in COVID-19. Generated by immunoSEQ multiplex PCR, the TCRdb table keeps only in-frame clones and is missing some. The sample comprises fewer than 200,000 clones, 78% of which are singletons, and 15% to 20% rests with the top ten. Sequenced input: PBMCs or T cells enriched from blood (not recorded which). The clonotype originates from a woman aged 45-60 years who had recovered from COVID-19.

For the CDR3, the DNA is TGTGCCAGCACCCTGGGTGGGGGAGGCTATGGCTACACCTTC. This gives the protein CASTLGGGGYGYTF. The chain has TRBV28 and TRBJ1-2, with a tentative D call TRBD1 (5 bases). CDR3 length: 14 amino acids. Germline V gene lookup returns CDR1 MDHEN and CDR2 SYDVKM. V was trimmed by 7 bases and J by 4 bases, leaving 16 bases between them.